This TCR beta chain was captured by sequencing in a study of T-cell memory formation after mild COVID-19. Looking at the study overall: Each donor largely had its own TCR clusters.

Worth noting for this clonotype: Its specificity is not known.

General study points: Clones which contracted sat mainly in CM and EM if CD4+, and in EMRA if CD8+. That cross-reactive memory joined was suggested by some responding clones appearing in pre-infection memory. Later expanders leaned toward CD4+, whereas clones contracting from day 15 to 85 were balanced CD4/CD8.

Trimming removed 5 bases from V and 5 bases from J, with 10 bases in between. This CDR3 spans 12 amino acids. The germline CDR1 and CDR2 sequences are MNHEY and SVGAGI. TCRdb re-derived calls from the 5' RACE reads in MiXCR, one entry per CDR3 protein. The data show some 440,000 distinct CDR3 sequences, around 27% seen once. The specimen sequenced was PBMCs or a T cell subset sorted from them (not recorded which). The J gene is TRBJ2-7, the V gene TRBV6-5, with D tentatively TRBD1 (6 bases). The sequence came from an adult woman who had mild COVID-19 (a few samples of this study predate the infection). Cell type and time point are not known. The CDR3 region is CASSDRSNEQYF. In nucleotides, the CDR3 is TGTGCCAGCAGTGACAGGTCGAACGAGCAGTACTTC.